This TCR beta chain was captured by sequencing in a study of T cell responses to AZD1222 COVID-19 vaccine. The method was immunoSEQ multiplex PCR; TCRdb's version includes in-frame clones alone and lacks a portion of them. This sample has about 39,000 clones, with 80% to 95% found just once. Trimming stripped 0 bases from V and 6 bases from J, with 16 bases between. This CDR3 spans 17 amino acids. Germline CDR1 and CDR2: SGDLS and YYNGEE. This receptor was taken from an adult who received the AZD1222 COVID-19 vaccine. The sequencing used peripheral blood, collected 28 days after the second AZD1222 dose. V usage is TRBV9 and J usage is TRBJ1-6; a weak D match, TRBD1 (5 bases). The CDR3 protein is CASSVVPTGAFNSPLHF. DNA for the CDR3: TGTGCCAGCAGCGTAGTACCCACCGGGGCATTTAATTCACCCCTCCACTTT.